This T cell receptor (beta chain) was sequenced for a study of cytomegalovirus exposure and HLA in healthy donors. Germline V gene sequence: CDR1 SGHAT, CDR2 FQNNGV. Trimming cost V 0 bases and J 5 bases; bases outside gene matches: 6. This CDR3 has 16 residues. Sequenced by immunoSEQ multiplex PCR; TCRdb stores in-frame clones only, minus some. The table shows under 200,000 clones, with approximately 78% occurring only once. The chain has TRBV11-2 and TRBJ2-1, with TRBD1 matching over 8 bases. The sample was PBMCs. The clonotype originates from a woman aged 25 to 39 in good health and CMV-seronegative. The CDR3 here is CASSLEDRDFHNEQFF. The CDR3 coding sequence is TGTGCCAGCAGCTTAGAGGACAGGGACTTTCACAATGAGCAGTTCTTC.